This T cell receptor beta chain was sequenced in a study of T cells in Graves' hyperthyroidism and ophthalmopathy. Whole-study results and caveats: The model identified upcoming ophthalmopathy a median approximately seven months ahead of onset.

RNA transcripts provided the source from which TCR beta CDR3 regions were amplified. HTBI primers were the set used in a first-round RT-PCR of the TCR CDR3. TCRdb passed the multiplex PCR reads through MiXCR, listing each CDR3 protein once. The sample records approximately 530,000 distinct CDR3 sequences, roughly 21% being singletons. Per germline, CDR1 ENHRY and CDR2 SYGVKD. The length of the CDR3 is 17 residues. The V gene end was trimmed by 1 base and the J gene end by 1 base; junction bases not matched to a gene: 8. The study excluded patients with uncontrolled infection, other autoimmune disease, pregnancy or lactation. Diagnostic decisions used clinical symptoms, serum thyroxine and TRAb, thyroid ultrasound and orbital computed tomography. This clonotype was counted many times. The antigen remains undetermined.

The sequenced sample consisted of blood. The source of this sequence is a man aged 35 to 55 with Graves' ophthalmopathy. This chain connects TRBV10-3 to TRBJ1-1; the match to TRBD1 covers 8 bases. CDR3 coding DNA: TGTGCCATCAGTGAGTATCGTCCAGGGGGCAGGAACACTGAAGCTTTCTTT. This gives the protein CAISEYRPGGRNTEAFF.